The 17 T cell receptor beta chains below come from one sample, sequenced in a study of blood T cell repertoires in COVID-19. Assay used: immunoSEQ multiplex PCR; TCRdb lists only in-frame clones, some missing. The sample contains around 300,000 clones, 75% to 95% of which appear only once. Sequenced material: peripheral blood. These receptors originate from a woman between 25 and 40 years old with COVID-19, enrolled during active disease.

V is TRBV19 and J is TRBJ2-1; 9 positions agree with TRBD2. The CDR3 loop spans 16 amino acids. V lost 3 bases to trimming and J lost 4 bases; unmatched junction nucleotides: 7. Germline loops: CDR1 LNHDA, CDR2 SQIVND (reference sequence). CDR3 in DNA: TGTGCCAGTAGTATGGTAGCGGGAGTAAGGTACAATGAGCAGTTCTTC. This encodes CASSMVAGVRYNEQFF. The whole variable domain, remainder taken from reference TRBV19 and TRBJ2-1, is DGGITQSPKYLFRKEGQNVTLSCEQNLNHDAMYWYRQDPGQGLRLIYYSQIVNDFQKGDIAEGYSVSREKKESFPLTVTSAQKNPTAFYLCASSMVAGVRYNEQFFGPGTRLTVL.

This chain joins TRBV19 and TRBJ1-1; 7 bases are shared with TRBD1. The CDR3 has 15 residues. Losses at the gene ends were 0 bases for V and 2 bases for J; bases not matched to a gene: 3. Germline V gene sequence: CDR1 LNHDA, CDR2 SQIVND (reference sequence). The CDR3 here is CASSIEPGGNTEAFF. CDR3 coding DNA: TGTGCCAGTAGTATAGAACCAGGGGGAAACACTGAAGCTTTCTTT.

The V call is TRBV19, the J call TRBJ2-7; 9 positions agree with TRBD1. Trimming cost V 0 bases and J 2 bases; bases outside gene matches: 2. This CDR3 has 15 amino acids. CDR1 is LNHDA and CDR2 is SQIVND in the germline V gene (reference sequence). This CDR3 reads CASSIDRTGAYEQYF. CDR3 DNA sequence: TGTGCCAGTAGTATAGATCGGACAGGGGCCTACGAGCAGTACTTC.

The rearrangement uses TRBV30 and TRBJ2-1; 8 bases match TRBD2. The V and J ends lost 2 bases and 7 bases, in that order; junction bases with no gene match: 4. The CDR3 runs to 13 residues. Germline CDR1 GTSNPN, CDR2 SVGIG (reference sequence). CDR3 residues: CAWSTGRANEQFF. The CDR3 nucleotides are TGTGCCTGGAGTACCGGGAGGGCGAATGAGCAGTTCTTC.

Here the CDR3 reads CASSQDWPRVAFVASTDTQYF. Written as DNA, the CDR3 is TGTGCCAGCAGCCAAGATTGGCCCAGGGTCGCATTTGTCGCATCCACAGATACGCAGTATTTT. This chain uses TRBV14 with TRBJ2-3; the D gene is possibly TRBD1 (5 bases). CDR1 SGHDN and CDR2 FVKESK come from the germline V gene. The CDR3 loop spans 21 amino acids. V dropped 0 bases and J dropped 2 bases, with 27 bases sitting between them.

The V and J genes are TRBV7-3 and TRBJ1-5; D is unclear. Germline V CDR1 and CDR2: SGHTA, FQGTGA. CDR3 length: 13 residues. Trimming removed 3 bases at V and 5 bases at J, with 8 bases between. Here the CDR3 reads CASSLEWDQPQHF. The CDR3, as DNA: TGTGCCAGCAGCTTGGAGTGGGATCAGCCCCAGCATTTT.

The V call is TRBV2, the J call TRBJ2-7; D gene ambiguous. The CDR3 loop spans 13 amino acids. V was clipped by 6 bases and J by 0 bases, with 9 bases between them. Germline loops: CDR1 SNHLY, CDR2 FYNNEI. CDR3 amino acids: CASRGADSYEQYF. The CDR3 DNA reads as TGTGCCAGCAGGGGCGCAGACTCCTACGAGCAGTACTTC.

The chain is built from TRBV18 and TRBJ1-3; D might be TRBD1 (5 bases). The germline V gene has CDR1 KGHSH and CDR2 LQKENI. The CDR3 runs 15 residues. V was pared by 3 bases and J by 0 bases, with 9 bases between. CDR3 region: CASSPGQVSGNTIYF. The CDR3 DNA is TGTGCCAGCTCACCGGGGCAGGTCTCTGGAAACACCATATATTTT.

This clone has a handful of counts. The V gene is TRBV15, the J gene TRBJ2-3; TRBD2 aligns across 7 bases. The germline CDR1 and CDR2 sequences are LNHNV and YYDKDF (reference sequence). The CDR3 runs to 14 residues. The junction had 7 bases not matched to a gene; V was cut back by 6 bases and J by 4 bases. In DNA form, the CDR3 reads TGTGCCACCAGGACTAGCCGGGACTCAGATACGCAGTATTTT. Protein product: CATRTSRDSDTQYF.

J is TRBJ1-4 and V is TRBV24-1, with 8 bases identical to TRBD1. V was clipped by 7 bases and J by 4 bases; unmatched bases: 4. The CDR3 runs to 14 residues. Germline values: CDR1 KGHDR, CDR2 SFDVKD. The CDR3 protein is CATRWDRINEKLFF. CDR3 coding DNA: TGTGCCACCAGGTGGGACAGGATTAATGAAAAACTGTTTTTT.

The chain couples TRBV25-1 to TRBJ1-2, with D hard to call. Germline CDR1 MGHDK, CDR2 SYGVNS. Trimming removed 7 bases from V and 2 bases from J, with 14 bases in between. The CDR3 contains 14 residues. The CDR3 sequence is CASNSAGTNYGYTF. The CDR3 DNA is TGTGCCAGCAATTCGGCAGGAACAAACTATGGCTACACCTTC.

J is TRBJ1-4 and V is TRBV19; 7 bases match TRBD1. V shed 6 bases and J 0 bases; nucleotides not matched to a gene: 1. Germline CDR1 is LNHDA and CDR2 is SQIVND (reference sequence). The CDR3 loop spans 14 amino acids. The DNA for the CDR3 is TGTGCCAGTAGACAGGGGACAACTAATGAAAAACTGTTTTTT. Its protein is CASRQGTTNEKLFF.

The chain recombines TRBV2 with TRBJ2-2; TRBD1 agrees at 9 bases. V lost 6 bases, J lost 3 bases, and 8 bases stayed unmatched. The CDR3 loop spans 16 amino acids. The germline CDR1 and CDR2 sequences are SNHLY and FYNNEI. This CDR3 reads CASSLQGALDTGELFF. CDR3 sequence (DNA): TGTGCCAGCAGCCTACAGGGGGCCTTGGACACCGGGGAGCTGTTTTTT.

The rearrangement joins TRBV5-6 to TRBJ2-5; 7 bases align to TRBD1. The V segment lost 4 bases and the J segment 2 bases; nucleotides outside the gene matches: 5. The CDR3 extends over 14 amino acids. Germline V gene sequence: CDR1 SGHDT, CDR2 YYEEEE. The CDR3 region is CASSGRGQQETQYF. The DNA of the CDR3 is TGTGCCAGCAGCGGAAGGGGACAGCAAGAGACCCAGTACTTC. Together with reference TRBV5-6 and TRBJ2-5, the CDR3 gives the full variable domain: DAGVTQSPTHLIKTRGQQVTLRCSPKSGHDTVSWYQQALGQGPQFIFQYYEEEERQRGNFPDRFSGHQFPNYSSELNVNALLLGDSALYLCASSGRGQQETQYFGPGTRLLVL.

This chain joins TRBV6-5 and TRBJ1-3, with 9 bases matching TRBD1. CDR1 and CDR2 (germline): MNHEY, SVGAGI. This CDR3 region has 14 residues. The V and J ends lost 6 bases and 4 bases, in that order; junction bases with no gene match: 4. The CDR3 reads CASRTGTGGNTIYF. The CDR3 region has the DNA TGTGCCAGCAGAACCGGGACAGGGGGAAACACCATATATTTT.

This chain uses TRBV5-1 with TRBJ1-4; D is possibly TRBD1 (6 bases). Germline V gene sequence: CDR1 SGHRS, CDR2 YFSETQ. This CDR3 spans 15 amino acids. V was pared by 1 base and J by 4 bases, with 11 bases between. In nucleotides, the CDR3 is TGCGCCAGCAGCTTGTGGGCAGGGGATAATGAAAAACTGTTTTTT. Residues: CASSLWAGDNEKLFF. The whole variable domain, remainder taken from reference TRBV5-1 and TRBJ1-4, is KAGVTQTPRYLIKTRGQQVTLSCSPISGHRSVSWYQQTPGQGLQFLFEYFSETQRNKGNFPGRFSGRQFSNSRSEMNVSTLELGDSALYLCASSLWAGDNEKLFFGSGTQLSVL.

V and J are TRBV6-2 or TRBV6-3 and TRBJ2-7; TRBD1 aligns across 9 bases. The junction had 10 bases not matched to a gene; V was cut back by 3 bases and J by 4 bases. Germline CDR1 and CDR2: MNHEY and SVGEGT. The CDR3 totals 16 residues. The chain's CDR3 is CASSYSPVGQGYEQYF. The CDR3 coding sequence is TGTGCCAGCAGTTATAGCCCTGTGGGACAGGGATACGAGCAGTACTTC.